This T cell receptor (beta chain) was captured in a study of blood T cell repertoires in COVID-19 (dated by TCRdb to between 2020 and 2021). In terms of the full investigation: Samples from collaborators originated in the United States, Italy and Spain and spanned both the acute and convalescent phases of COVID-19. The material from the prospective study consisted of cDNA or gDNA derived from T cells, B-cell-depleted T cells, or PBMCs. The dataset comprised deeply sampled blood TCRbeta repertoires from subjects exposed to, actively infected with, or recovered from COVID-19. The repertoires were made available in a free public database intended to serve as a resource for research on the immune response to SARS-CoV-2. Samples were obtained from the ongoing ImmuneRACE study (first 160 participants) and from over 1,000 subjects provided by 6 global collaborators. Sample metadata almost always included a de-identified subject ID, COVID-19 status, age in years and sex. Where available, HLA class I and class II types were obtained from metadata supplied by the sample provider rather than from assay-based typing. The investigation overall reported the following: The amount of clinical and demographic metadata varied by source and participant and was provided uncurated.

In regard to this clone: Which antigen it targets is not known. One base away there is no much larger clone; base qualities are not given.

TCRbeta CDR3 regions were amplified from genomic DNA by means of the immunoSEQ Assay, a bias-controlled multiplex PCR. Regarding the original processing steps: Within the assay, amplification of reference gene primers was used to estimate how many nucleated cells each sample contained. To quantify the absolute abundance of each unique TCRbeta CDR3 rearrangement, sequence reads were collapsed and filtered. For each sample, productive Simpson clonality was calculated as the square root of Simpson's diversity index over productive rearrangements. This is the immuneACCESS table as TCRdb keeps it, with only in-frame sequences that have V and J called. A part of the clones is gone; compared with another copy, unresolved V genes explain less than half, and the rest is unexplained. From that table come the V and J calls and clone size; the DNA was used to work out D and trimming. For this sample the table gives some 80,000 clones, of which approximately 78% were detected only once. The ten biggest clones cover 30% to 45% of the sample.

Whole blood was collected in K2EDTA tubes by collaborating institutions according to the institutions' own protocols. For TCRbeta analysis, collaborator samples were shipped as frozen whole blood, as isolated PBMCs, or as DNA extracted from either sample type. Trimming removed 7 bases from V and 6 bases from J, leaving 22 bases between the germline ends. From its cysteine to its phenylalanine, the CDR3 spans 15 amino acids. Only the CDR3 DNA stays, 45 bases, in frame from base 1. Based on the germline V gene, the CDR1 and CDR2 sequences are MDHEN and SYDVKM. This clonotype originated in a woman in her seventies with acute or convalescent COVID-19. Material for sequencing was peripheral blood. Rearrangement joined TRBV28 to TRBJ2-7; a weak D assignment points to TRBD1 (7 bases agree). CDR3 sequence: CASTYREQGRSEQYF. The DNA sequence is as follows: TGTGCCAGCACCTACCGGGAACAGGGGAGGTCCGAGCAGTACTTC.